This T cell receptor (beta chain) was recorded in a study of cytomegalovirus exposure and HLA in healthy donors. This CDR3 contains 15 residues. Trimming took 3 bases from V and 3 from J; bases not matched to a gene: 11. Germline values: CDR1 GTSNPN, CDR2 SVGIG (reference sequence). For this clone: Its antigen remains unknown.

Vbeta (60) and Jbeta (13) primers were used in the PCR. Profiled with immunoSEQ multiplex PCR; TCRdb holds only in-frame clones, not every one. Among under 250,000 clones listed, 82% were seen once. Notes on the study in general: Fewer N-insertions than the roughly 650-donor mean were reportedly shown by an Asian-associated ancestry cluster in a later analysis.

V and J are TRBV30 and TRBJ2-7, with 7 bases fitting TRBD2. The sequencing input was PBMCs. The sequence derives from a man aged 40-49 years in good health and CMV-seropositive. In DNA form, the CDR3 reads TGTGCCTGGAGCTTACTCGGGACGGGAGGCTACGAGCAGTACTTC. Its protein is CAWSLLGTGGYEQYF.